These 20 T cell receptor beta chains originate from one sample sequenced in a study of blood T cell repertoires in COVID-19 (TCRdb year 2020). The library was obtained by the immunoSEQ multiplex PCR assay. TCRdb obtained this table from immuneACCESS and retained in-frame rearrangements with V and J assigned. These tables miss some clones; where compared with another copy, unresolved V genes account for less than half of the shortfall, and the remainder is unexplained. The sample records 240,000 or so clones, about four fifths of which are singletons. The ten largest account for around 3.4% of the sample. Sample: peripheral blood. These receptors originate from a woman between 18 and 30 years old with acute or convalescent COVID-19.

This clone was seen a single time. V usage is TRBV3-1 (or the pseudogene TRBV3-2) and J usage is TRBJ1-1; 8 nucleotides line up with TRBD1. With 4 bases clipped from V and 0 bases from J, the junction kept 7 bases outside the gene matches. The CDR3 has 16 residues. In germline, CDR1 is LGHDT, CDR2 YNNKEL (reference sequence). The CDR3 here is CASSPNPGQVNTEAFF. The DNA for the CDR3 is TGTGCCAGCAGCCCCAACCCGGGACAGGTGAACACTGAAGCTTTCTTT.

The chain employs TRBV5-5 and TRBJ1-2; 8 nucleotides match TRBD1. The germline V gene has CDR1 SGHKS and CDR2 YYEKEE (reference sequence). V dropped 0 bases and J dropped 6; count of bases not matched to a gene: 7. The length of the CDR3 is 15 residues. DNA for the CDR3: TGTGCCAGCAGCTTGGAGGGGACAGGTTGGGATGGCTACACCTTC. It translates to CASSLEGTGWDGYTF.

This clone has only a few counts. The CDR3 coding sequence is TGTGCCAGCAGACCGGGACTAGCGGGGGACAATGAGCAGTTCTTC. The encoded protein is CASRPGLAGDNEQFF. The rearrangement uses TRBV25-1 and TRBJ2-1; TRBD2 agrees at 14 bases. Germline V lookup: CDR1 MGHDK, CDR2 SYGVNS. With 6 bases clipped from V and 5 bases from J, the junction kept 3 bases outside the gene matches. The CDR3 has 15 amino acids.

At least ten counts were recorded for this clone. The chain is built from TRBV29-1 and TRBJ2-2; a possible D gene is TRBD2 (5 bases). Germline V gene lookup returns CDR1 SQVTM and CDR2 ANQGSEA. This CDR3 contains 14 residues. Deletions cut 4 bases from V and 0 bases from J, with 9 bases between. CDR3 DNA sequence: TGCAGCGTTGTCGGGGTCGCGAACACCGGGGAGCTGTTTTTT. This gives the protein CSVVGVANTGELFF.

This chain connects TRBV5-6 to TRBJ2-7; TRBD2 might be the D (5 bases). Germline values: CDR1 SGHDT, CDR2 YYEEEE. V dropped 5 bases and J dropped 3 bases, with 18 bases sitting between them. This CDR3 is built from 15 residues. The chain's CDR3 is CASSFGPTAGYEQYF. The CDR3 DNA reads TGTGCCAGCAGTTTCGGCCCGACGGCGGGCTACGAGCAGTACTTC.

The chain links TRBV6-5 to TRBJ1-4; 7 bases match TRBD1. The CDR3 contains 15 residues. V was pared by 5 bases and J by 5 bases, with 8 bases of the junction left unmatched. Germline lookup yields CDR1 MNHEY and CDR2 SVGAGI. The CDR3: CASSPTGTVNEKLFF. In DNA form, the CDR3 reads TGTGCCAGCAGTCCCACCGGGACAGTCAATGAAAAACTGTTTTTT.

The gene calls are TRBV5-1 and TRBJ2-2; TRBD1 aligns across 7 bases. Germline lookup yields CDR1 SGHRS and CDR2 YFSETQ. V shed 4 bases, J shed 5 bases, and the junction held 8 bases outside the gene matches. This CDR3 spans 15 amino acids. CDR3 in DNA: TGCGCCAGCAGCCCTGACAGGGTATGGACCGGGGAGCTGTTTTTT. Encoded protein: CASSPDRVWTGELFF.

The V call is TRBV5-4, the J call TRBJ2-1, with a weak D call TRBD2 (6 bases). Germline V gives CDR1 SGHNT, CDR2 YYREEE (reference sequence). The V gene lost 1 base and the J gene lost 4 bases, with 15 bases spanning the gap. The CDR3 is made up of 16 amino acids. CDR3 bases: TGTGCCAGCAGCTTGCCCGGGGGTTTTAGTTACAATGAGCAGTTCTTC. It translates to CASSLPGGFSYNEQFF. Supplemented by reference TRBV5-4 and TRBJ2-1, the full variable domain reads ETGVTQSPTHLIKTRGQQVTLRCSSQSGHNTVSWYQQALGQGPQFIFQYYREEENGRGNFPPRFSGLQFPNYSSELNVNALELDDSALYLCASSLPGGFSYNEQFFGPGTRLTVL.

The V call is TRBV15, the J call TRBJ1-2; TRBD1 matches at 7 bases. The germline V gene has CDR1 LNHNV and CDR2 YYDKDF (reference sequence). The V segment lost 6 bases and the J segment 4 bases; nucleotides outside the gene matches: 8. The CDR3 sequence is 14 residues long. CDR3 amino acids: CATSRTGASYGYTF. DNA for the CDR3: TGTGCCACCAGTCGGACAGGCGCTAGCTATGGCTACACCTTC. Complete variable domain (other parts from reference TRBV15 and TRBJ1-2): DAMVIQNPRYQVTQFGKPVTLSCSQTLNHNVMYWYQQKSSQAPKLLFHYYDKDFNNEADTPDNFQSRRPNTSFCFLDIRSPGLGDTAMYLCATSRTGASYGYTFGSGTRLTVV.

This clone has only a few counts. The chain carries TRBV11-3 and TRBJ2-1; 9 bases are shared with TRBD2. The V and J ends lost 5 bases and 10 bases, in that order; junction bases with no gene match: 12. Germline values: CDR1 SGHNT, CDR2 YENEEA. The CDR3 is 15 residues long. CDR3: CASSLGLARGKEQFF. Written as DNA, the CDR3 is TGTGCCAGCAGCCTGGGACTAGCAAGGGGGAAGGAGCAGTTCTTC.

The J gene is TRBJ1-4, the V gene TRBV5-1; 8 bases fit TRBD1. J was trimmed by 7 bases and V by 4 bases; bases with no gene match: 6. The CDR3 length is 14 residues. CDR1 is SGHRS and CDR2 is YFSETQ in the germline V gene. CDR3 nucleotides: TGCGCCAGCAGCCCGACAGGGGCAAGTGAAAAACTGTTTTTT. This translates into CASSPTGASEKLFF.

The chain uses TRBV14 and TRBJ2-7; TRBD2 aligns across 12 bases. Germline loops: CDR1 SGHDN, CDR2 FVKESK. The CDR3 extends over 16 amino acids. Trimming cost V 0 bases and J 6 bases; bases outside gene matches: 6. Written as DNA, the CDR3 is TGTGCCAGCAGCCAAGAAGGAGGACTAGCGGGAACCGAGCAGTACTTC. This gives the protein CASSQEGGLAGTEQYF.

This rearrangement joins TRBV7-9 to TRBJ1-2; perhaps TRBD1 as D (5 bases). The germline V and J ends were trimmed by 5 bases and 4 bases, with 14 bases remaining between them. The CDR3 runs 14 residues. Germline loops: CDR1 SEHNR, CDR2 FQNEAQ (reference sequence). CDR3 DNA sequence: TGTGCCAGCAGCCCTAGGCAGGGCGGCTATGGCTACACCTTC. Translation: CASSPRQGGYGYTF.

This clone was recorded only once. The rearrangement joins TRBV6-2 or TRBV6-3 to TRBJ1-4; weak D call: TRBD1 (5 bases). This CDR3 has 18 residues. V lost 2 bases and J 8 bases, leaving 24 bases between the germline ends. The germline V gene has CDR1 MNHEY and CDR2 SVGEGT. CDR3 nucleotides: TGTGCCAGCAGTTACGCCTCGGATAGGGGCTCGGAGAGCGAAAAACTGTTTTTT. It is translated as CASSYASDRGSESEKLFF.

The chain couples TRBV30 to TRBJ2-7; D possibly corresponds to TRBD1 (6 bases). Trimming shortened V by 4 bases and J by 4 bases, and 14 bases separated the two germline ends. Germline V gene data show CDR1 as GTSNPN and CDR2 as SVGIG (reference sequence). This CDR3 spans 13 amino acids. The CDR3 coding sequence is TGTGCCTGGACCAAGACAGGTTTTTACGAGCAGTACTTC. Its protein is CAWTKTGFYEQYF.

This chain links TRBV7-3 with TRBJ2-1; possible D gene TRBD1, 5 bases. This CDR3 is 13 amino acids long. V was trimmed by 5 bases and J by 4 bases, leaving 9 bases between them. Germline lookup yields CDR1 SGHTA and CDR2 FQGTGA. The CDR3 loop reads CASSQDTYNEQFF. CDR3 in DNA: TGTGCCAGCAGCCAGGACACTTACAATGAGCAGTTCTTC. The full variable domain, its missing parts supplied by reference TRBV7-3 and TRBJ2-1, is GAGVSQTPSNKVTEKGKYVELRCDPISGHTALYWYRQSLGQGPEFLIYFQGTGAADDSGLPNDRFFAVRPEGSVSTLKIQRTERGDSAVYLCASSQDTYNEQFFGPGTRLTVL.

This clone occurred many times. The chain carries TRBV21-1 and TRBJ2-3; no DNA check was done on the table's D call, TRBD2. TRBV21-1 constitutes a pseudogene. There are 15 residues in the CDR3. CDR3 amino acids: CASSKRVGGTDTQYF. The CDR3 region has the DNA TGTGCCAGCAGCAAGAGGGTGGGTGGCACAGATACGCAGTATTTT.

This chain uses TRBV11-3 with TRBJ2-1, with TRBD2 matching 9 bases. The CDR3 has 16 residues. V lost 4 bases, J lost 1 base, and 5 bases stayed unmatched. Germline V CDR1 and CDR2: SGHNT, YENEEA. The CDR3 DNA is TGTGCCAGCAGCTCAGATAGCGGGAGATCCTACAATGAGCAGTTCTTC. Its protein is CASSSDSGRSYNEQFF.

This clone was counted a few times. V is TRBV6-4 and J is TRBJ2-1, with a weak D call TRBD2 (6 bases). CDR3 length equals 15 residues. The germline V and J ends were trimmed by 2 bases and 7 bases, with 15 bases remaining between them. Germline CDR1 MRHNA, CDR2 SNTAGT. The CDR3, as DNA: TGTGCCAGCAGTGACGGGCCCAGCGGGCAGAATGAGCAGTTCTTC. Encoded protein: CASSDGPSGQNEQFF.

The V gene is TRBV25-1, the J gene TRBJ2-7; D call uncertain. This CDR3 contains 11 residues. Per the germline V gene, CDR1 is MGHDK and CDR2 is SYGVNS. The V and J ends lost 3 bases and 7 bases respectively, with 7 bases between them. Written as DNA, the CDR3 is TGTGCCAGCAGTGAGTGGCGGGAGCAGTACTTC. It specifies CASSEWREQYF.